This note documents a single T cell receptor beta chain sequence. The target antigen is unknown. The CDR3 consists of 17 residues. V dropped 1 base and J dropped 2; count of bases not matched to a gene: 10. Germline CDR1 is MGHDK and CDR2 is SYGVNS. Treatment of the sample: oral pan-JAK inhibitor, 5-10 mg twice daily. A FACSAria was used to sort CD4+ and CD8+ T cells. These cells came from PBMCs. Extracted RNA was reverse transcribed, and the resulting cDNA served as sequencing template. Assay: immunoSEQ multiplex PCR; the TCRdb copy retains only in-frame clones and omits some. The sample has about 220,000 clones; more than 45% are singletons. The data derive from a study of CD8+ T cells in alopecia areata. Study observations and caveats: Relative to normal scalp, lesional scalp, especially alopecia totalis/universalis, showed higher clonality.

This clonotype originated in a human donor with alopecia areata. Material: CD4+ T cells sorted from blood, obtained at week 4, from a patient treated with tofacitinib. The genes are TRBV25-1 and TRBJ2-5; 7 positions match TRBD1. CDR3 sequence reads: CASSELGTAVAQETQYF. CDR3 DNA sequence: TGTGCCAGCAGTGAATTGGGGACAGCCGTCGCTCAAGAGACCCAGTACTTC.